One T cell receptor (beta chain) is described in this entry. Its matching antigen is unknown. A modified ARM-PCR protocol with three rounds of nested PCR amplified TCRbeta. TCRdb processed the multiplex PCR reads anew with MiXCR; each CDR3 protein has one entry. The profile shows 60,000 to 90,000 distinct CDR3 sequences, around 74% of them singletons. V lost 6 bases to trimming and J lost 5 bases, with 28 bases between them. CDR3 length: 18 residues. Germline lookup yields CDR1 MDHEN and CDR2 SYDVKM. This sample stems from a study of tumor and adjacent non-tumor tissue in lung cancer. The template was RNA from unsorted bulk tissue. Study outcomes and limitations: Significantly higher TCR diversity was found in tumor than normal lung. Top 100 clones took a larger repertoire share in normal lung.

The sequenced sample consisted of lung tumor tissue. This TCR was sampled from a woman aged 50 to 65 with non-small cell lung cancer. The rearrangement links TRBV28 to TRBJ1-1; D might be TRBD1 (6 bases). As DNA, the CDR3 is TGTGCCAGCAGCTCCTCGAAGGGTCTGGGGACATTCAATACTGAAGCTTTCTTT. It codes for CASSSSKGLGTFNTEAFF.